This note documents a single T cell receptor (beta chain) sequence. Its target is unknown. The data belong to a study of T cell responses to AZD1222 COVID-19 vaccine. The V gene's germline CDR1 is SGHTA and CDR2 FQGTGA. V dropped 4 bases and J dropped 0 bases, with 6 bases sitting between them. CDR3 length equals 13 residues. Sequencing used immunoSEQ multiplex PCR; TCRdb keeps in-frame clones, though not all of them. The sample shows 100,000 to 150,000 clones, 80% to 95% of them seen only once. Points from the study as a whole: Vaccination with two AZD1222 doses was followed by a rise in Spike-specific TCR breadth and depth.

The chain joins TRBV7-3 to TRBJ1-1, with unresolved D. Sequencing used peripheral blood, obtained 28 days after the second AZD1222 dose. The clonotype originates from an adult who received the AZD1222 COVID-19 vaccine. The CDR3 DNA sequence: TGTGCCAGCAGCTCGGACGTGAACACTGAAGCTTTCTTT. Translating gives CASSSDVNTEAFF.